A selection of T cell receptor beta chains follows, all from one sample in a study of radiotherapy plus CTLA-4 blockade in lung cancer. Measured with immunoSEQ multiplex PCR; TCRdb has only the in-frame clones, and not every one. The repertoire holds 81,000 or so clones, with approximately 80% as singletons. Specimen: peripheral blood, collected from a patient treated with radiotherapy plus ipilimumab. The receptors were gathered from a human donor with non-small cell lung cancer that progressed on radiotherapy plus ipilimumab. Each CDR3 is given with its conserved first and last residue.

TRBV6-5,11,TRBJ2-7,CASSTRGEQYF
TRBV5-1,15,TRBJ1-1,CASSLDSVVGREAFF
TRBV6-6,14,TRBJ2-1,CASRSGATYNEQFF
TRBV28,15,TRBJ2-5,CASKTSGGHSLTQYF
TRBV5-6,13,TRBJ2-7,CASSLFLFYEQYF
TRBV11-2,14,TRBJ2-2,CASSTDRVQWELFF
TRBV30,15,TRBJ1-2,CAWSVRGRVLYGYTF
TRBV21-1,18,TRBJ1-4,CASSELLATRVHNEKLFF
TRBV27,14,TRBJ2-1,CASGVRGSYNEQFF
TRBV18,14,TRBJ1-2,CASSPGQGRNGYTF
TRBV5-1,15,TRBJ2-1,CASSLASVTYNEQFF
TRBV30,15,TRBJ2-3,CAWSAGGQNTDTQYF
TRBV9,15,TRBJ2-7,CASSVGGDNGREQYF
TRBV19,15,TRBJ2-7,CASSIAGYTAYEQYF
TRBV19,15,TRBJ1-5,CASSLDRLSNQPQHF
TRBV11-3,15,TRBJ2-1,CASSSRTGGYNEQFF
TRBV7-3,13,TRBJ2-5,CASSRGVGETQYF
TRBV4-1,13,-,CASSLDRGYEQYF
TRBV5-6,14,TRBJ1-2,CASSSGPYNYGYTF
TRBV28,14,TRBJ1-4,CASRGQQLGEKLFF
TRBV25-1,13,TRBJ1-2,CASSESQSYGYTF
TRBV30,14,TRBJ2-6,CAWSQESGANVLTF
TRBV6-5,15,TRBJ2-6,CASSQEDSGANVLTF
TRBV19,15,TRBJ1-3,CASRPQDYSGNTIYF
TRBV27,15,TRBJ2-7,CASSPLSGNTYEQYF
TRBV5-1,14,TRBJ1-2,CASSSDGESYGYTF